This TCR beta chain was recorded in a study of shared clonotypes between healthy human individuals. Once extracted for a subset, genomic DNA was divided evenly among several immunoSEQ plates. The table came from immunoSEQ multiplex PCR; TCRdb's copy has only in-frame clones and leaves some out. The data show about 510,000 clones, with about 96% seen just once and approximately 0.06% held by the top ten. This clone was observed a few times. Germline V gives CDR1 SEHNR, CDR2 FQNEAQ (reference sequence). The CDR3 is 18 residues long. V lost 1 base and J lost 6; bases outside the gene matches: 11. The specimen was naive CD4+ T cells sorted from blood. Subset noted: CD45RA+ positively selected. This TCR was sampled from a woman younger than 45 in good health. The chain couples TRBV7-9 to TRBJ2-2; 10 nucleotides match TRBD1. CDR3 bases: TGTGCCAGCAGCTTAGTTCTCGGACAGGGGGAACGAGCCGGGGAGCTGTTTTTT. Its protein is CASSLVLGQGERAGELFF.